The 29 T cell receptor beta chains reported below all come from one sample, sequenced in a study of blood T cell repertoires in COVID-19. Using immunoSEQ multiplex PCR, the repertoire was profiled, and TCRdb retains in-frame clones only, with some absent. The table has under 75,000 clones, around 90% seen once. Material: peripheral blood. All receptors derive from a woman under 30 with acute or convalescent COVID-19.

This chain connects TRBV28 to TRBJ2-5; 10 nucleotides match TRBD1. Germline trimming cut 8 bases from V and 4 bases from J; bases unmatched to any gene: 7. The CDR3 spans 14 residues. CDR1 is MDHEN and CDR2 is SYDVKM in the germline V gene. The CDR3 nucleotides read TGTGCCAGCCGGGACAGGGGACCCGGAGAGACCCAGTACTTC. Residues: CASRDRGPGETQYF.

The rearrangement links TRBV28 to TRBJ1-4; tentative D call: TRBD1 (5 bases). The CDR3 length is 16 residues. Per the germline V gene, CDR1 is MDHEN and CDR2 is SYDVKM. Trimming cost V 5 bases and J 3 bases, with 16 bases left between them. The CDR3, as DNA: TGTGCCAGCAGTCCAGGGCGGCAGGGCTCTAATGAAAAACTGTTTTTT. Its translation: CASSPGRQGSNEKLFF. The whole variable domain, filled in from reference TRBV28 and TRBJ1-4, reads DVKVTQSSRYLVKRTGEKVFLECVQDMDHENMFWYRQDPGLGLRLIYFSYDVKMKEKGDIPEGYSVSREKKERFSLILESASTNQTSMYLCASSPGRQGSNEKLFFGSGTQLSVL.

The rearrangement uses TRBV7-8 and TRBJ2-7; D gene ambiguous. The CDR3 has 13 amino acids. Germline CDR1 reads SGHVS; CDR2 reads FQNEAQ. V gave up 2 bases and J gave up 4 bases, with 9 bases separating them. The CDR3 protein is CASSLSPQYEQYF. The CDR3, as DNA: TGTGCCAGCAGCTTATCCCCCCAATACGAGCAGTACTTC.

V is TRBV2 and J is TRBJ2-1, with 9 positions matching TRBD1. J lost 3 bases, V lost 2 bases, and 8 bases had no gene match. The CDR3 covers 17 residues. Germline loops: CDR1 SNHLY, CDR2 FYNNEI. CDR3 sequence (DNA): TGTGCCAGCAGTGAATTTGGGCCGGGACAGGGCTACAATGAGCAGTTCTTC. Translation gives CASSEFGPGQGYNEQFF.

The sample holds one count of this clone. The chain has TRBV4-2 and TRBJ2-6, with TRBD1 as a possible D gene (6 bases). V lost 3 bases and J 0 bases, leaving 12 bases between the germline ends. This CDR3 spans 17 amino acids. Germline CDR1 is LGHNA and CDR2 is YNFKEQ. The DNA of the CDR3 is TGTGCCAGCAGCCAGTCAACAGGGAACTCTGGGGCCAACGTCCTGACTTTC. Its protein is CASSQSTGNSGANVLTF.

This chain uses TRBV9 with TRBJ1-1; TRBD1 might be the D (5 bases). Trimming cost V 0 bases and J 4 bases, with 10 bases left between them. The CDR3 has 14 amino acids. Germline CDR1 and CDR2: SGDLS and YYNGEE. The CDR3: CASSVGLGGTEAFF. The CDR3 region has the DNA TGTGCCAGCAGCGTAGGATTGGGGGGCACTGAAGCTTTCTTT.

This chain joins TRBV11-2 and TRBJ2-1, with 14 bases aligning to TRBD2. Germline lookup yields CDR1 SGHAT and CDR2 FQNNGV. Unmatched junction bases numbered 6, after V lost 4 bases and J lost 7 bases. This CDR3 is 16 amino acids long. This CDR3 is CASSSGLAGGGNEQFF. The CDR3 DNA follows: TGTGCCAGCAGCTCTGGACTAGCGGGAGGCGGGAATGAGCAGTTCTTC.

The V gene is TRBV5-6, the J gene TRBJ1-1; 7 bases map to TRBD1. The CDR3 length is 15 residues. Germline V gene data show CDR1 as SGHDT and CDR2 as YYEEEE. V lost 4 bases and J lost 1; bases outside the gene matches: 7. This CDR3 reads CASSRPGQSNTEAFF. Written as DNA, the CDR3 is TGTGCCAGCAGCAGACCGGGACAGTCGAACACTGAAGCTTTCTTT.

V and J are TRBV19 and TRBJ1-5; possible D gene TRBD1, 6 bases. The CDR3 totals 14 residues. Germline CDR1 LNHDA, CDR2 SQIVND (reference sequence). Trimming left V 4 bases short and J 3 bases short, with 10 bases between. This CDR3 is CASSRGGLNQPQHF. The DNA of the CDR3 is TGTGCCAGTAGTAGGGGGGGCCTCAATCAGCCCCAGCATTTT.

The chain uses TRBV11-2 and TRBJ2-7; maybe TRBD1 (5 bases). The germline CDR1 and CDR2 sequences are SGHAT and FQNNGV. Trimming removed 9 bases at V and 4 bases at J, with 10 bases between. The CDR3 is 11 residues long. Here the CDR3 DNA reads TGTGCCAGTTTAGGGGCGTACGAGCAGTACTTC. Its protein product is CASLGAYEQYF.

The chain combines TRBV5-5 with TRBJ2-3; D is perhaps TRBD2 (6 bases). Germline lookup yields CDR1 SGHKS and CDR2 YYEKEE (reference sequence). The CDR3 is 14 amino acids. The V end lost 0 bases, the J end lost 6 bases, and 11 bases lay between the germline ends. The CDR3 DNA sequence: TGTGCCAGCAGCTTGGGGACGGCGGGGGATACGCAGTATTTT. Protein product: CASSLGTAGDTQYF.

This clone has only a few counts. The CDR3 DNA reads as TGTGCCAGCAGTTCCCGAGCAGGGGACTACACCTTC. This codes for CASSSRAGDYTF. The J gene is TRBJ1-2, the V gene TRBV27, with D possibly being TRBD1 (6 bases). Looked up from germline, CDR1 is MNHEY and CDR2 is SMNVEV (reference sequence). The germline V and J ends were trimmed by 4 bases and 10 bases, with 13 bases remaining between them. The CDR3 loop spans 12 amino acids.

The V call is TRBV28, the J call TRBJ1-1; 8 bases line up with TRBD1. CDR1 MDHEN and CDR2 SYDVKM come from the germline V gene. V trimming: 2 bases; J trimming: 5 bases; junction bases outside the gene matches: 7. The CDR3 is made up of 15 amino acids. CDR3 loop: CASSLPRGLETEAFF. In DNA form, the CDR3 reads TGTGCCAGCAGTTTACCCAGGGGGCTCGAGACTGAAGCTTTCTTT.

The chain couples TRBV27 to TRBJ1-2; D remains ambiguous. The CDR3 is 18 residues long. CDR1 and CDR2 (germline): MNHEY, SMNVEV (reference sequence). The V end was cut by 4 bases, the J end by 8 bases, with 29 bases between. In DNA, the CDR3 is TGTGCCAGCAGTTCGATAAGGGAGAAGAAGACCGCCCTGGTGGGCTACACCTTC. Protein product: CASSSIREKKTALVGYTF.

The chain combines TRBV12-1 with TRBJ1-1; no check of the table's D call, TRBD1, against the DNA was made. TRBV12-1 is marked as a pseudogene. CDR3 length: 15 amino acids. CDR3 protein: CASSFRDKEGTEAFF. In nucleotides, the CDR3 is TGTGCCAGCAGCTTTCGGGACAAAGAGGGCACTGAAGCTTTCTTT.

The V gene is TRBV4-1, the J gene TRBJ2-2; perhaps TRBD2 as D (6 bases). CDR1 is MGHRA, CDR2 YSYEKL, per germline. V lost 0 bases and J lost 1, with 12 bases in between. The CDR3 has 17 amino acids. The CDR3 here is CASSQDWGGWNTGELFF. The CDR3 DNA reads TGCGCCAGCAGCCAAGATTGGGGAGGTTGGAACACCGGGGAGCTGTTTTTT.

The chain carries TRBV3-1 (or the pseudogene TRBV3-2) and TRBJ2-7, with D hard to call. Trimming pared 0 bases from V and 2 bases from J, leaving 5 bases between. The germline V gene has CDR1 LGHDT and CDR2 YNNKEL (reference sequence). There are 13 residues in the CDR3. The CDR3 DNA reads TGTGCCAGCAGCCAAGATCCTACCTACGAGCAGTACTTC. Amino acid sequence: CASSQDPTYEQYF.

V and J are TRBV3-1 (or the pseudogene TRBV3-2) and TRBJ1-2; D is unclear. Germline CDR1 reads LGHDT; CDR2 reads YNNKEL (reference sequence). V shed 2 bases and J shed 3 bases, with 13 bases lying between them. The CDR3 runs 15 residues. CDR3 coding DNA: TGTGCCAGCAGCCAACTTTACGCGGGCTACTATGGCTACACCTTC. Its translation: CASSQLYAGYYGYTF.

The chain has TRBV7-5 and TRBJ2-1; the listed D gene, TRBD2, was not tested against the DNA. TRBV7-5 represents a pseudogene. This CDR3 contains 18 residues. The CDR3 DNA reads TGTGTCAGAAGCTTAGGACTAGCGGGGGCACGCTCCTACAATGAGCAGTTCTTC. Residues: CVRSLGLAGARSYNEQFF.

This chain links TRBV3-1 (or the pseudogene TRBV3-2) with TRBJ2-5; TRBD2 agrees at 9 bases. The CDR3 contains 14 residues. Germline assignment: CDR1 LGHDT and CDR2 YNNKEL (reference sequence). Trimming at V came to 4 bases and at J to 4 bases, leaving 4 bases not matched to a gene. The CDR3 protein is CASSPPSGIETQYF. CDR3 coding DNA: TGTGCCAGCAGCCCCCCTAGCGGGATAGAGACCCAGTACTTC.

Remarks on this clone: The junction departs from the called germline gene at one end, perhaps through a read error. The chain combines TRBV5-1 with TRBJ2-2; tentative D call: TRBD2 (5 bases). Germline V gene data show CDR1 as SGHRS and CDR2 as YFSETQ. The CDR3 is 13 residues long. DNA of the CDR3: TGCGCCGTTCCGGAGGAGAACACCGGAGAGCTGTTTTTT. It encodes CAVPEENTGELFF.

The V and J genes are TRBV7-2 and TRBJ2-3, with a weak D call TRBD2 (5 bases). The CDR3 consists of 16 residues. V was trimmed by 4 bases and J by 3 bases, leaving 17 bases between them. The V gene's germline CDR1 is SGHTA and CDR2 FQGNSA. The CDR3 is CASSSFPGVSTDTQYF. CDR3 nucleotides: TGTGCCAGCAGCTCTTTCCCCGGGGTATCGACAGATACGCAGTATTTT.

The CDR3 DNA reads as TGCGCCAGCAGTGAGTCGACGGGATCCAAAAACATTCAGTACTTC. Translated: CASSESTGSKNIQYF. The chain is built from TRBV10-1 and TRBJ2-4; TRBD2 might be the D (5 bases). V lost 0 bases, J lost 2 bases, and 8 bases lay in between. CDR1 and CDR2 (germline): WNHNN, SYGVQD (reference sequence). The CDR3 has 15 residues.

Note on this clone: The germline gene is not matched at one end of the junction; a read error may be the cause. V gene TRBV4-3 combines with J gene TRBJ1-2, with TRBD1 matching over 9 bases. The germline V gene encodes CDR1 LGHNA and CDR2 YSLEER. The CDR3 is 16 residues long. CDR3 DNA: TGCACCAGCAGCCAAGATACGACAGGGGGAGGATCGGGCTACACCTTC. It is translated as CTSSQDTTGGGSGYTF.

The chain couples TRBV7-2 to TRBJ2-5; TRBD2 is a possible D gene (6 bases). Trimming cost V 3 bases and J 2 bases, with 13 bases left between them. Germline V gene sequence: CDR1 SGHTA, CDR2 FQGNSA. The CDR3 length is 15 residues. In nucleotides, the CDR3 is TGTGCCAGCAGCTTGGGCGGGATGCCGCAAGAGACCCAGTACTTC. It is translated as CASSLGGMPQETQYF.

This chain connects TRBV28 to TRBJ2-7, with D perhaps matching TRBD1 (5 bases). V was shortened by 3 bases and J by 3 bases, with 12 bases between the two germline ends. The CDR3 has 14 residues. Germline CDR1 is MDHEN and CDR2 is SYDVKM. The DNA for the CDR3 is TGTGCCAGCAGTTTCCTTCGGACAAGCTACGAGCAGTACTTC. Its translation: CASSFLRTSYEQYF.

The V gene is TRBV30, the J gene TRBJ1-2, with D possibly being TRBD1 (6 bases). Trimming shortened V by 1 base and J by 2 bases, and 8 bases separated the two germline ends. Germline V gene lookup returns CDR1 GTSNPN and CDR2 SVGIG (reference sequence). There are 13 residues in the CDR3. CDR3 sequence: CAWSEDRNYGYTF. CDR3 DNA sequence: TGTGCCTGGAGTGAGGACAGAAACTATGGCTACACCTTC.

This clone showed up just once. The rearrangement links TRBV5-5 to TRBJ1-4; no clear D. Germline lookup yields CDR1 SGHKS and CDR2 YYEKEE (reference sequence). This CDR3 spans 15 amino acids. The V and J ends lost 2 bases and 4 bases respectively, with 12 bases between them. The CDR3 is CASSFETVHNEKLFF. In DNA form, the CDR3 reads TGTGCCAGCAGCTTCGAAACAGTACATAATGAAAAACTGTTTTTT.

This chain joins TRBV4-3 and TRBJ1-2; TRBD1 matches 10 bases. The length of the CDR3 is 15 residues. Germline CDR1 LGHNA, CDR2 YSLEER. Losses at the gene ends were 2 bases for V and 8 bases for J; bases not matched to a gene: 8. The CDR3 protein is CASSQTGTGALGYTF. The CDR3 region has the DNA TGCGCCAGCAGCCAAACCGGGACAGGGGCCTTGGGCTACACCTTC.